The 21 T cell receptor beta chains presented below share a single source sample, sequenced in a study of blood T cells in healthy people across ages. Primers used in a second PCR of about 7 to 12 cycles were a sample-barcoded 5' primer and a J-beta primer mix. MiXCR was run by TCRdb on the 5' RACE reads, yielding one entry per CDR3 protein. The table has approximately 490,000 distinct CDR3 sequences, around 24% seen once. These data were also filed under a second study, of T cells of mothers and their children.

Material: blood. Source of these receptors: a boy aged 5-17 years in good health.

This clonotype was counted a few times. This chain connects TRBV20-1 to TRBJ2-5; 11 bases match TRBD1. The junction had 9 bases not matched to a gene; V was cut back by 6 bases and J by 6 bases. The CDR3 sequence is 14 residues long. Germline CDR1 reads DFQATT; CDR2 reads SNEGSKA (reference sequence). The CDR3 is CSARQRTGGQTQYF. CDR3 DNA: TGCAGTGCCCGACAGCGGACAGGGGGCCAGACCCAGTACTTC.

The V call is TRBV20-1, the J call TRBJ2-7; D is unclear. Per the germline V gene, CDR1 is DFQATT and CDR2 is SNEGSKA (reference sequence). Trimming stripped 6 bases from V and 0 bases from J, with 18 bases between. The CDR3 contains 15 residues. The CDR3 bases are TGCAGTGCCGGGTCGGGCGCGTCGTCCTCCTACGAGCAGTACTTC. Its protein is CSAGSGASSSYEQYF.

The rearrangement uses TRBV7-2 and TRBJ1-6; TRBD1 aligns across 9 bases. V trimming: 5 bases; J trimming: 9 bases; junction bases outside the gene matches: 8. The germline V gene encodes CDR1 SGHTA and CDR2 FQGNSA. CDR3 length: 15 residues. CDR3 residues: CASSMPTGGGSPLHF. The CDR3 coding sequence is TGTGCCAGCAGCATGCCGACAGGGGGAGGTTCACCCCTCCACTTT.

This chain's CDR3 is CASSQEDGRAGNEQYF. The CDR3 coding sequence is TGCGCCAGCAGCCAAGAGGACGGTCGAGCGGGGAACGAGCAGTACTTC. The chain combines TRBV4-1 with TRBJ2-7; 7 positions match TRBD2. The V gene's germline CDR1 is MGHRA and CDR2 YSYEKL. The V segment lost 0 bases and the J segment 5 bases; nucleotides outside the gene matches: 10. The CDR3 extends over 16 amino acids.

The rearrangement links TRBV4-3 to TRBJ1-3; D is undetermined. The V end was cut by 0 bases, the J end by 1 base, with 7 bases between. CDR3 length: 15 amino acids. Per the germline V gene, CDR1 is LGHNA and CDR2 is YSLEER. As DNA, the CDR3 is TGCGCCAGCAGCCAAGAAGGCGGATCTGGAAACACCATATATTTT. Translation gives CASSQEGGSGNTIYF.

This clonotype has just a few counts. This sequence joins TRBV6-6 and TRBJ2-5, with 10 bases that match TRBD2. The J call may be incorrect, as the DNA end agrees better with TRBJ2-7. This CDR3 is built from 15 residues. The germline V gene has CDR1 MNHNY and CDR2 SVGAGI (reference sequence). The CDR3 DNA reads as TGTGCCAGCAGTCCTCGGACTAGCGGTCCCTACGAGCAGTACTTC. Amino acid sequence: CASSPRTSGPYEQYF.

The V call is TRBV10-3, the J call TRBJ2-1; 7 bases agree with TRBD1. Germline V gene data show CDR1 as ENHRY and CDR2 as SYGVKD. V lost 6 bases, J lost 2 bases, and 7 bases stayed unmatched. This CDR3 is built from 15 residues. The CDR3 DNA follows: TGTGCCATCAGGCCTACAGGGGCCGCCTACAATGAGCAGTTCTTC. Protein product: CAIRPTGAAYNEQFF.

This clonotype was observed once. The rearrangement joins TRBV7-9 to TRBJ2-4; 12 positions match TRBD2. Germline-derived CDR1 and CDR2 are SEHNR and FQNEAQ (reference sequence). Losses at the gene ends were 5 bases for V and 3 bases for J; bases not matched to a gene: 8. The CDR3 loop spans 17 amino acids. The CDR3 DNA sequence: TGTGCCAGCAGCCCCCGACTAGCGGGAGAGGTCAAAAACATTCAGTACTTC. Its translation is CASSPRLAGEVKNIQYF.

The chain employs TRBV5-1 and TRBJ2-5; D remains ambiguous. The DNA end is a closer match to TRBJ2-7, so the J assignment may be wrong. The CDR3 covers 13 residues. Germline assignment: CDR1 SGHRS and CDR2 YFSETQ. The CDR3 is CASTPTDAYEQYF. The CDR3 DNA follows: TGCGCCAGCACCCCCACAGACGCCTACGAGCAGTACTTC.

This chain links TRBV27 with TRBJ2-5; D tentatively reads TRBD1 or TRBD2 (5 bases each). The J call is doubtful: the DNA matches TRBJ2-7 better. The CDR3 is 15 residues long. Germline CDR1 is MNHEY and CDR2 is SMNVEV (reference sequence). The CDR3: CASSLGTVTSYEQYF. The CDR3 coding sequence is TGTGCCAGCAGTTTGGGGACGGTTACATCCTACGAGCAGTACTTC.

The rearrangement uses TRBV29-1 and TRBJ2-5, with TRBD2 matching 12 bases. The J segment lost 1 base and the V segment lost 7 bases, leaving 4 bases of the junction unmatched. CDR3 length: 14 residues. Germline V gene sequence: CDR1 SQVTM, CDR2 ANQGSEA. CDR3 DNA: TGCAGCGGCGGACTAGCGGGGCCCCAAGAGACCCAGTACTTC. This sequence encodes CSGGLAGPQETQYF.

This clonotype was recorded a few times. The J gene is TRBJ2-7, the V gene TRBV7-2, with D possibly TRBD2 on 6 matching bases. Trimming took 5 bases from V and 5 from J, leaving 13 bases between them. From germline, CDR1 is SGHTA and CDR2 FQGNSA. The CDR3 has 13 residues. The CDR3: CASSPPGEDEQYF. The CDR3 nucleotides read TGTGCCAGCAGCCCCCCGGGAGAGGACGAGCAGTACTTC.

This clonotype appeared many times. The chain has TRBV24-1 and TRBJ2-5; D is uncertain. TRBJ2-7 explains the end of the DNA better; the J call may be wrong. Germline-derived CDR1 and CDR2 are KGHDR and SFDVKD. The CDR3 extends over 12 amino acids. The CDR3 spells CATSDSASEQYF. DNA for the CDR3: TGTGCCACCAGTGATTCCGCATCCGAGCAGTACTTC.

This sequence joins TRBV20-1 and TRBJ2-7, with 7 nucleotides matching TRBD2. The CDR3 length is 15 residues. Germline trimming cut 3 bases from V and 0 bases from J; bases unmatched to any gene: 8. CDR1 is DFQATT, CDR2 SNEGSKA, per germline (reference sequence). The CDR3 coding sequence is TGCAGTGCTAGGCCGGGGACGGGGGGCTCCTACGAGCAGTACTTC. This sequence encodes CSARPGTGGSYEQYF.

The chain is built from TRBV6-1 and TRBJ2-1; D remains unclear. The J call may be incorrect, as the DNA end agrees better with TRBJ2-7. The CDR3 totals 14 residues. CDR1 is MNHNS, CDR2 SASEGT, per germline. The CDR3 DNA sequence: TGTGCCAGCAGTGACAGGTTTCATTTCTACGAGCAGTACTTC. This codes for CASSDRFHFYEQYF.

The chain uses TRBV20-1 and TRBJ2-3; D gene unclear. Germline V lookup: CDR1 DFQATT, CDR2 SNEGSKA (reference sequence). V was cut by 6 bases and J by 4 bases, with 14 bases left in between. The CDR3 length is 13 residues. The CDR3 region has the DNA TGCAGTGCGCCACGACGAGTTTCAGATACGCAGTATTTT. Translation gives CSAPRRVSDTQYF.

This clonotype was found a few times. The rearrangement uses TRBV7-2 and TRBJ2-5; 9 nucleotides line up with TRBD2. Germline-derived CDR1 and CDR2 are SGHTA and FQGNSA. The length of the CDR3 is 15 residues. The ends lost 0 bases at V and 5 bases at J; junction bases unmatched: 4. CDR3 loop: CASSLAISGGETQYF. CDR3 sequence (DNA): TGTGCCAGCAGCTTAGCAATTAGCGGGGGTGAGACCCAGTACTTC.

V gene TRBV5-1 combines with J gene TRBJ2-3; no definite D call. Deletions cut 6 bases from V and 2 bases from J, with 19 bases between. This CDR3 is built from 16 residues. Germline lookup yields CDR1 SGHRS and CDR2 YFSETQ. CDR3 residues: CASKEVVRTDTDTQYF. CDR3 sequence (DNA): TGCGCCAGCAAAGAGGTAGTCCGGACGGACACAGATACGCAGTATTTT.

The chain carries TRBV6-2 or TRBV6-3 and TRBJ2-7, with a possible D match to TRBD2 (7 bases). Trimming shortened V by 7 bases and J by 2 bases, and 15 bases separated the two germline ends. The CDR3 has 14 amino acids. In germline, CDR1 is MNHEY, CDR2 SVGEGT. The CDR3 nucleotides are TGTGCCAGCATAAGGGGGGGACGGACCTACGAGCAGTACTTC. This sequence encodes CASIRGGRTYEQYF.

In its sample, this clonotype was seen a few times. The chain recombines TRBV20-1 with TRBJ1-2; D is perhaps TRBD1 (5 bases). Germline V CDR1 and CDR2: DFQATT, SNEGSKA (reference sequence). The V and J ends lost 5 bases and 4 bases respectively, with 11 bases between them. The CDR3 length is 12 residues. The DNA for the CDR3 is TGCAGTGCTGCGTCGACAGTCTATGGCTACACCTTC. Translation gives CSAASTVYGYTF.

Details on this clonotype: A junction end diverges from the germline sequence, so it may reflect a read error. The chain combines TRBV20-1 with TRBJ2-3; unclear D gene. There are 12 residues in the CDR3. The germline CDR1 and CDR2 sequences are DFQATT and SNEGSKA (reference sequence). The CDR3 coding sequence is TGCAGTGCTAGAACTCGTGCAGATGCGCAGTATTTT. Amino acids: CSARTRADAQYF.